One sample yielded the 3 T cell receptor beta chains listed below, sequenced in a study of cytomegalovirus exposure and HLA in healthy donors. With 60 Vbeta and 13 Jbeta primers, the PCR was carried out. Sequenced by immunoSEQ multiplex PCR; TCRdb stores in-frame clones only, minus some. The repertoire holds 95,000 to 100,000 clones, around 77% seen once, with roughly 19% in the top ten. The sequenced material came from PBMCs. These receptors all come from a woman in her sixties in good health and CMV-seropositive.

The CDR3 here is CASSLTAYNEQFF. The CDR3, as DNA: TGCGCCAGCAGCTTGACAGCCTACAATGAGCAGTTCTTC. The chain is built from TRBV5-1 and TRBJ2-1, with D uncertain. The V and J ends lost 1 base and 2 bases respectively, with 4 bases between them. CDR3 length: 13 amino acids. Looked up from germline, CDR1 is SGHRS and CDR2 is YFSETQ.

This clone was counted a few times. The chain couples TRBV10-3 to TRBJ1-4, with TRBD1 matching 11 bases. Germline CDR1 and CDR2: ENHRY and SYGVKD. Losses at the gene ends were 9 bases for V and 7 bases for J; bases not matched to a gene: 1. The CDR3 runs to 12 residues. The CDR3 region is CAIGTGGEKLFF. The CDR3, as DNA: TGTGCCATAGGGACAGGGGGTGAAAAACTGTTTTTT.

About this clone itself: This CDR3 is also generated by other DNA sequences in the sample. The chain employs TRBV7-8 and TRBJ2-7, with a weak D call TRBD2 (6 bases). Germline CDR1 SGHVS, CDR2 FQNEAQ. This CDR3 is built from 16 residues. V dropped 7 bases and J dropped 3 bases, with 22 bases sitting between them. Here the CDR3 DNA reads TGTGCCAGCAACCGAGGCGGGGCAGCGGGCAACTACGAGCAGTACTTC. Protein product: CASNRGGAAGNYEQYF.